This record looks at one T cell receptor (beta chain) sequence and its context. Its target is not known. These data originate in a study of beta chain features in type 1 diabetes. Turning to the study itself: Healthy donors resembled patients in age, gender and cell yields.

Study results and limitations: A pattern of fewer insertions and more deletions at VDJ junctions was seen in type 1 diabetes patients.

J lost 7 bases, V lost 0 bases, and 14 bases had no gene match. Germline V gives CDR1 SGDLS, CDR2 YYNGEE. The CDR3 is 18 residues long. Expressed TCRB transcripts were sequenced because the isolated RNA had all been reverse transcribed beforehand. Assay: immunoSEQ multiplex PCR; the TCRdb copy retains only in-frame clones and omits some. The table lists 130,000 to 150,000 clones, 40% to 60% of them singletons. The sequenced sample consisted of Tregs from blood. This sequence was found in a man aged 18 to 30 in good health. This rearrangement joins TRBV9 to TRBJ2-1; 9 positions agree with TRBD2. The CDR3 here is CASSVGGSGRLWRNEQFF. CDR3 nucleotides: TGTGCCAGCAGCGTAGGTGGTAGCGGGAGACTCTGGAGGAATGAGCAGTTCTTC.